This T cell receptor (beta chain) was sequenced in a study of blood T cell repertoires in COVID-19. In the study overall: PBMCs, B-cell-depleted T cells, or T cells were the source of the cDNA or gDNA that made up the material.

Original processing methods: Reference gene primer amplification gave nucleated cell count estimates. Assay: immunoSEQ multiplex PCR; the TCRdb copy retains only in-frame clones and omits some. V and J calls and clone size follow that table, whereas D and trimming were derived from the DNA. The sample lists around 700,000 clones, around 90% seen once, with more than 0.25% in the top ten. Germline V CDR1 and CDR2: MNHEY, SMNVEV (reference sequence). With 4 bases clipped from V and 2 bases from J, the junction kept 7 bases outside the gene matches. CDR3 size: 15 residues. This chain connects TRBV27 to TRBJ1-2, with 7 bases fitting TRBD1. The TCR sequence derives from a woman aged 18-29 years with acute or convalescent COVID-19. The sequencing sample was made of peripheral blood. CDR3 DNA: TGTGCCAGCAGTTACAACCCGACAGGGAACTATGGCTACACCTTC. This translates into CASSYNPTGNYGYTF.